A single sample is the source of the 11 T cell receptor beta chains below, sequenced in a study of T cell clonality in common variable immunodeficiency. Findings and limits, study-wide: Reportedly, TCR beta sequences from common variable immunodeficiency showed fewer deletions and N-nucleotide insertions.

TCRdb's table, derived via immunoSEQ multiplex PCR, lists solely in-frame clones and lacks some. The repertoire has around 13,000 clones, none seen only once; the ten largest take about 6.6%. The antigens of these receptors remain unknown. The source material was peripheral blood mononuclear cells. The receptor set was obtained from a human donor with common variable immunodeficiency.

This clone is medium-sized. Read data end 3 residues before the CDR3 end; the end is taken from the germline J gene. V and J are TRBV4-2 and TRBJ1-3; 10 bases agree with TRBD1. Looked up from germline, CDR1 is LGHNA and CDR2 is YNFKEQ. With V trimmed by 4 bases and J by 1 base, 16 bases remained unmatched. The CDR3 loop spans 20 amino acids. Partial CDR3 DNA: TGTGCCAGCAGCCCCGGGGCCGGGACAGGGGACAGGACTTCTGGAAACACC. Protein product: CASSPGAGTGDRTSGNT. In full, the CDR3 is CASSPGAGTGDRTSGNTIYF.

This clone was observed a few times. Read data end 3 residues before the CDR3 end; the end is taken from the germline J gene. The chain uses TRBV2 and TRBJ1-6; the match to TRBD1 covers 7 bases. Germline V gene sequence: CDR1 SNHLY, CDR2 FYNNEI. V was clipped by 1 base and J by 8 bases; unmatched bases: 5. CDR3 size: 15 residues. Incomplete CDR3 DNA: TGTGCCAGCAGTGAAGACCTAGACAGGGATTCACCC. Its protein is CASSEDLDRDSP. The full CDR3 sequence reads CASSEDLDRDSPLHF.

CDR3 protein: CASSLLGGENTEAFF. The CDR3 DNA, read in part, is TGTGCCAGCAGCCTGCTCGGGGGGGAAAACACTGAA. The genes are TRBV2 and TRBJ1-1; the D gene is possibly TRBD1 (5 bases). The CDR3 end falls 3 residues outside the read, so it is completed with the germline J gene. This CDR3 has 15 residues. Germline CDR1 and CDR2: SNHLY and FYNNEI. V lost 6 bases and J lost 2, with 16 bases in between.

Details on this clone: The read ends 3 residues shy of where the CDR3 ends; the end is completed using the germline J gene. The chain links TRBV7-8 to TRBJ2-1, with D maybe TRBD2 (6 bases). The CDR3 loop spans 14 amino acids. Germline assignment: CDR1 SGHVS and CDR2 FQNEAQ. With 2 bases removed from V and 6 bases from J, the gap between germline ends came to 11 bases. The covered CDR3 bases are TGTGCCAGCAGCTTAAGGACTACCCTCAATGAG. This translates into CASSLRTTLNE. The entire CDR3 is CASSLRTTLNEQFF.

This clone occurred a few times. The CDR3 goes on 3 residues after the read ends, and that part is filled in from the germline J gene. This chain links TRBV20-1 with TRBJ2-1; a weak D match, TRBD1 (6 bases). CDR3 size: 14 residues. The germline CDR1 and CDR2 sequences are DFQATT and SNEGSKA (reference sequence). V was clipped by 1 base and J by 3 bases, with 10 bases between them. CDR3 sequence: CSARGGTIYNEQFF. Incomplete CDR3 DNA: TGCAGTGCTAGAGGGGGGACAATCTACAATGAG.

Regarding this clone: Read coverage stops 3 residues before the CDR3 terminus; the germline J gene supplies the remainder. The chain combines TRBV30 with TRBJ1-6, with 8 nucleotides matching TRBD1. CDR3 length equals 16 residues. The trim removed 6 bases at V and 2 bases at J, leaving 9 bases unmatched. Per the germline V gene, CDR1 is GTSNPN and CDR2 is SVGIG (reference sequence). The CDR3 reads CACIGTGGPYNSPLHF. CDR3 bases read: TGTGCCTGCATAGGGACAGGAGGCCCCTATAATTCACCC.

CDR3 DNA, as far as it was read: TGCGCCAGCAGCCTGACAAGGGGGGGAGAGACC. It encodes CASSLTRGGET. The CDR3 in full is CASSLTRGGETQYF. V is TRBV5-1 and J is TRBJ2-5, with D possibly matching TRBD2 (7 bases). The CDR3 end is not reached by the read, which stops 3 residues before it; the germline J gene fills it in. This CDR3 contains 14 residues. The V end was cut by 4 bases, the J end by 4 bases, with 14 bases between. Germline CDR1 SGHRS, CDR2 YFSETQ.

As regards this clone: The read finishes 3 residues shy of the CDR3 end, and the germline J gene is used to complete it. The chain employs TRBV19 and TRBJ2-7; D is perhaps TRBD2 (6 bases). Trimming stripped 6 bases from V and 1 base from J, with 13 bases between. CDR1 and CDR2 (germline): LNHDA, SQIVND (reference sequence). CDR3 size: 14 residues. The CDR3 spells CASRLSGGSYEQYF. Partial CDR3 DNA: TGTGCCAGTAGGTTATCCGGGGGATCCTACGAG.

This clone was detected ten times or more. From the germline J gene comes the end of the CDR3, since the read stops 3 residues before it. The chain has TRBV7-3 and TRBJ2-3; D uncertain. The CDR3 spans 14 residues. The germline gives CDR1 SGHTA, CDR2 FQGTGA. V shed 1 base and J shed 4 bases, with 9 bases lying between them. The CDR3 loop reads CASSLNPAADTQYF. CDR3 bases read: TGTGCCAGCAGCTTAAACCCCGCGGCAGATACG.

This clone was seen a few times. Incomplete CDR3 DNA: TGTGCCAGCTCACCCGGACAGGAAGACGAG. The encoded protein is CASSPGQEDE. The complete CDR3 reads CASSPGQEDEQYF. V and J are TRBV18 and TRBJ2-7, with 7 positions matching TRBD1. The CDR3 is cut off 3 residues early in the read; its end comes from the germline J gene. This CDR3 is built from 13 residues. The V and J ends lost 3 bases and 5 bases, in that order; junction bases with no gene match: 4. Per the germline V gene, CDR1 is KGHSH and CDR2 is LQKENI. Full variable domain (missing parts from reference TRBV18 and TRBJ2-7): NAGVMQNPRHLVRRRGQEARLRCSPMKGHSHVYWYRQLPEEGLKFMVYLQKENIIDESGMPKERFSAEFPKEGPSILRIQQVVRGDSAAYFCASSPGQEDEQYFGPGTRLTVT.

Details on this clone: The CDR3 goes on 3 residues after the read ends, and that part is filled in from the germline J gene. The V and J genes are TRBV5-1 and TRBJ2-3; no clear D. Germline V gene lookup returns CDR1 SGHRS and CDR2 YFSETQ. Trimming removed 5 bases at V and 4 bases at J, with 20 bases between. The CDR3 is 16 residues long. CDR3 sequence reads: CASSPSTPQEADTQYF. The sequenced CDR3 bases are TGCGCCAGCAGTCCTTCGACCCCGCAGGAAGCAGATACG.